These T cell receptor beta chains were read from a single sample in a study of blood T cell repertoires in COVID-19. Only in-frame clones appear in the TCRdb table, and some are missing; sequencing was by immunoSEQ multiplex PCR. This table has 390,000 or so clones, around four fifths appearing once. The sequenced sample was PBMCs or T cells enriched from blood (not recorded which). The receptors were gathered from a woman between 50 and 59 years old who had recovered from COVID-19. Both conserved end residues are part of each CDR3. The D gene is left open where the match is weak. Not all rows give a size; the values are once, few, many and, for expanded clones, a class.

clone size,V gene,J gene,D gene,CDR3 protein,CDR3 DNA
few,TRBV19,TRBJ1-3,TRBD1,CASTGQGNSGNTIYF,TGTGCCAGTACCGGACAGGGGAACTCTGGAAACACCATATATTTT
NA,TRBV2,TRBJ1-1,NA,CASQVSPSTEAFF,TGTGCCAGCCAGGTTTCTCCGAGCACTGAAGCTTTCTTT
NA,TRBV30,TRBJ1-2,NA,CAWSPFNYGYTF,TGTGCCTGGAGTCCCTTTAACTATGGCTACACCTTC
NA,TRBV6-5,TRBJ1-3,TRBD1,CASTRQGSGNTIYF,TGTGCCAGCACACGACAGGGATCGGGAAACACCATATATTTT
NA,TRBV4-3,TRBJ2-4,TRBD2,CASSLAGTSGIAKNIQYF,TGCGCCAGCAGCCTTGCCGGGACTAGCGGAATAGCCAAAAACATTCAGTACTTC
NA,TRBV5-6,TRBJ2-7,NA,CASNPLGLPYEQYF,TGTGCCAGCAACCCACTGGGACTTCCCTACGAGCAGTACTTC
NA,TRBV5-1,TRBJ1-6,NA,CASSLEGVYNSPLHF,TGCGCCAGCAGCTTGGAAGGGGTCTATAATTCACCCCTCCACTTT
NA,TRBV19,TRBJ1-2,NA,CASSLGSTNYGYTF,TGTGCCAGTAGTCTGGGCAGTACTAACTATGGCTACACCTTC
NA,TRBV30,TRBJ2-5,NA,CAILRGRETQYF,TGTGCCATATTACGGGGGAGGGAGACCCAGTACTTC
NA,TRBV7-3,TRBJ2-1,TRBD2,CASSPLGLAGDNEQFF,TGTGCCAGCAGCCCTCTAGGACTAGCGGGAGACAATGAGCAGTTCTTC
once,TRBV5-5,TRBJ1-5,NA,CASSLAPRRNQPQHF,TGTGCCAGCAGCTTGGCACCCAGGCGCAATCAGCCCCAGCATTTT
few,TRBV6-1,TRBJ1-2,NA,CASSEAHRDSYGYTF,TGTGCCAGCAGTGAAGCTCACAGGGATTCCTATGGCTACACCTTC
NA,TRBV3-1/TRBV3-2,TRBJ2-5,TRBD2,CASSQKPSGLQETQYF,TGTGCCAGCAGCCAAAAGCCTAGCGGGCTCCAAGAGACCCAGTACTTC
NA,TRBV6-1,TRBJ1-5,NA,CASSEGTLNQPQHF,TGTGCCAGCAGTGAAGGGACTCTCAATCAGCCCCAGCATTTT
NA,TRBV19,TRBJ1-5,NA,CASNLGGHNQPQHF,TGTGCCAGTAACCTCGGGGGGCACAATCAGCCCCAGCATTTT
NA,TRBV7-9,TRBJ2-3,TRBD2,CASSLVGGTSPKDTQYF,TGTGCCAGCAGCTTAGTCGGCGGGACTAGTCCTAAAGATACGCAGTATTTT
NA,TRBV27,TRBJ1-5,NA,CASSLNANQPQHF,TGTGCCAGCAGTTTAAACGCGAATCAGCCCCAGCATTTT
NA,TRBV29-1,TRBJ1-4,NA,CSVATGSGLEKLFF,TGCAGCGTTGCGACAGGCTCGGGGTTGGAAAAACTGTTTTTT
NA,TRBV7-2,TRBJ2-5,NA,CASSPAGSSGFQETQYF,TGTGCCAGCAGCCCCGCGGGAAGTAGCGGATTCCAAGAGACCCAGTACTTC
NA,TRBV5-1,TRBJ1-2,TRBD1,CASSLEGGRGYTF,TGCGCCAGCAGCTTGGAAGGGGGCAGGGGCTACACCTTC
NA,TRBV7-9,TRBJ2-7,TRBD1,CASSFKYRGALSEQYF,TGTGCCAGCAGCTTCAAATACAGGGGAGCGCTTTCAGAGCAGTACTTC
NA,TRBV5-6,TRBJ1-5,NA,CASSLFMRERHQPQHF,TGTGCCAGCAGCTTGTTTATGAGGGAAAGGCATCAGCCCCAGCATTTT
NA,TRBV30,TRBJ1-3,NA,CAWSRTGSGNTIYF,TGTGCCTGGAGCCGCACGGGCTCTGGAAACACCATATATTTT
few,TRBV4-2,TRBJ1-2,TRBD1,CASSQGQGGGYTF,TGTGCCAGCAGCCAAGGACAGGGTGGGGGCTACACCTTC
NA,TRBV30,TRBJ1-6,TRBD1,CAWSTGGTVNSPLHF,TGTGCCTGGAGTACAGGGGGGACAGTAAATTCACCCCTCCACTTT
NA,TRBV7-8,TRBJ2-5,NA,CASSFSPRGETQYF,TGTGCCAGCAGCTTTTCCCCGAGAGGGGAGACCCAGTACTTC
few,TRBV4-2,TRBJ2-7,NA,CASRQDRDNSYEQYF,TGTGCCAGCAGACAAGACCGGGACAACTCCTACGAGCAGTACTTC
once,TRBV4-1,TRBJ1-4,TRBD1,CASSSTGGDEKLFF,TGCGCCAGCAGCTCGACAGGGGGCGATGAAAAACTGTTTTTT
NA,TRBV7-2,TRBJ1-1,NA,CASSLEGARDEAFF,TGTGCCAGCAGCTTAGAAGGGGCGCGGGATGAAGCTTTCTTT
NA,TRBV19,TRBJ2-1,TRBD2,CASSLVAGLSYNEQFF,TGTGCCAGTAGTCTTGTAGCGGGGCTCTCCTACAATGAGCAGTTCTTC